The TCR beta chain described here comes from a study of PD-1 blockade in classical Hodgkin lymphoma. Profiling relied on immunoSEQ multiplex PCR, and the TCRdb table lists in-frame clones only, not all of them. The sample has fewer than 100,000 clones; under 90% are singletons. Each patient relapsed following autologous stem cell transplantation, and prior brentuximab vedotin exposure differed. Specimen: peripheral blood mononuclear cells (PBMCs), collected at baseline. The clonotype was recovered from a human donor with classical Hodgkin lymphoma.

CDR3 sequence (DNA): TGTGCCAGCAGCTTAATGTCAGGGGGCCTCAACACTGAAGCTTTCTTT. Protein sequence: CASSLMSGGLNTEAFF. The chain has TRBV13 and TRBJ1-1; 8 bases are shared with TRBD1. J lost 2 bases, V lost 2 bases, and 7 bases had no gene match. Germline-derived CDR1 and CDR2 are PRHDT and FYEKMQ (reference sequence). The CDR3 covers 16 residues.